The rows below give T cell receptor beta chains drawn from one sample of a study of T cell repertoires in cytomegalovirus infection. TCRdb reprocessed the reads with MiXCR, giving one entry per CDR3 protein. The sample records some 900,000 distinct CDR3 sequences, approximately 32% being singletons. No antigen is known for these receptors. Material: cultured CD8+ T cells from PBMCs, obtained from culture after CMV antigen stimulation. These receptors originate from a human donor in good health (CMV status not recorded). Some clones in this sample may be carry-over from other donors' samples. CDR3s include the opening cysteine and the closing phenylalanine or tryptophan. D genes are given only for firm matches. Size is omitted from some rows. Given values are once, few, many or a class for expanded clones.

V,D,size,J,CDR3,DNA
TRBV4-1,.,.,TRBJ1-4,CASSQEAQLDEKLFF,TGCGCCAGCAGCCAAGAAGCGCAACTGGATGAAAAACTGTTTTTT
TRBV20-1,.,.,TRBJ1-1,CSAGAALGVFTDTEAFF,TGCAGTGCAGGTGCGGCCTTAGGGGTGTTTACGGACACTGAAGCTTTCTTT
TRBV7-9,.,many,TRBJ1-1,CASSFGIEAFF,TGTGCCAGCAGCTTCGGAATTGAAGCTTTCTTT
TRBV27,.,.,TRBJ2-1,CASSLAGLREQFF,TGTGCCAGCAGTCTGGCAGGGTTGCGTGAGCAGTTCTTC
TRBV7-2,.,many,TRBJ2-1,CASSYLAKEYNEQFF,TGTGCCAGCAGTTACCTAGCGAAAGAATACAATGAGCAGTTCTTC
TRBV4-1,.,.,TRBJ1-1,CASSHRGWTEAFF,TGCGCCAGCAGCCACAGGGGTTGGACTGAAGCTTTCTTT
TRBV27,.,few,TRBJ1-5,CASRSGLINQPQHF,TGTGCCAGTAGATCGGGACTCATCAATCAGCCCCAGCATTTT
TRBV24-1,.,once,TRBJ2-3,CATSGAPPTDTQYF,TGTGCCACCAGTGGCGCACCCCCCACAGATACGCAGTATTTT
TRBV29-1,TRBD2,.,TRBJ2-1,CSVSGRGGGGAYNEQFF,TGCAGCGTTTCTGGGAGGGGAGGAGGAGGGGCCTACAATGAGCAGTTCTTC
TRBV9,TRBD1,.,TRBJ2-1,CASSGRDSRLNEQFF,TGTGCCAGCAGCGGCCGGGACAGTCGTCTCAATGAGCAGTTCTTC
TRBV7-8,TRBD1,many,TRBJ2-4,CASSPPGQEGNIQYF,TGTGCCAGCAGCCCGCCGGGACAGGAGGGAAACATTCAGTACTTC
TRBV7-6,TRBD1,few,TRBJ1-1,CATKDRRNTEAFF,TGTGCCACCAAGGACAGGAGGAACACTGAAGCTTTCTTT
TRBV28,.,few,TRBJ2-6,CASKTGDTLSGANVLTF,TGTGCCAGCAAAACCGGGGACACCCTTTCTGGGGCCAACGTCCTGACTTTC
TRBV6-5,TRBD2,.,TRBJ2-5,CASTWSSGQETQYF,TGTGCCAGTACTTGGTCTAGCGGACAAGAGACCCAGTACTTC
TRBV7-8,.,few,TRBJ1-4,CASSLARINEKLFF,TGTGCCAGCAGCTTAGCACGGATTAATGAAAAACTGTTTTTT
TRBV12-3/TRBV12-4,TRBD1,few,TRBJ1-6,CASTRTGVNYNSPLHF,TGTGCCAGCACCCGGACAGGGGTAAACTATAATTCACCCCTCCACTTT
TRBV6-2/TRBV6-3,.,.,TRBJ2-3,CASSYVGGGEDTQYF,TGTGCCAGCAGTTACGTGGGGGGCGGGGAAGATACGCAGTATTTT
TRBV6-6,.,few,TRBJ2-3,CASSVGLRATDTQYF,TGTGCCAGCAGTGTGGGACTGAGGGCCACAGATACGCAGTATTTT
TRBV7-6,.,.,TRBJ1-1,CASSLVYRRPNTEAFF,TGTGCCAGCAGCTTAGTTTATCGCAGGCCGAACACTGAAGCTTTCTTT
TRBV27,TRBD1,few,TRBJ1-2,CASSLGQGAGYTF,TGTGCCAGCAGTTTAGGGCAGGGGGCTGGCTACACCTTC
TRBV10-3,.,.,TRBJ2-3,CAISPEVGLSTDTQYF,TGTGCCATCAGCCCCGAAGTGGGATTAAGCACAGATACGCAGTATTTT
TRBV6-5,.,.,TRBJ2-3,CASSPNGGGVGTDTQYF,TGTGCCAGCAGTCCGAACGGAGGGGGTGTCGGCACAGATACGCAGTATTTT
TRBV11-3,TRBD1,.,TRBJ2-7,CASSSYDGTGEQYF,TGTGCCAGCAGCTCTTACGACGGGACAGGCGAGCAGTACTTC
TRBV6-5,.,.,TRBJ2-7,CASSYGRGPYEQYF,TGTGCCAGCAGTTACGGGCGGGGACCCTACGAGCAGTACTTC
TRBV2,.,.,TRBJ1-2,CASPGTHYGYTF,TGTGCCAGTCCCGGGACGCATTATGGCTACACCTTC
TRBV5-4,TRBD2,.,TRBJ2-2,CASSTGGPNGELFF,TGTGCCAGCAGCACGGGGGGGCCGAACGGGGAGCTGTTTTTT
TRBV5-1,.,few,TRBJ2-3,CASSLASTLDTDTQYF,TGCGCCAGCAGCTTGGCCAGCACCTTAGACACAGATACGCAGTATTTT
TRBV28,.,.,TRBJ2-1,CATLFDEQFF,TGTGCCACCCTTTTCGATGAGCAGTTCTTC
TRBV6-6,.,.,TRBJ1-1,CASSYRQMNTEAFF,TGTGCCAGCAGTTATAGACAGATGAACACTGAAGCTTTCTTT
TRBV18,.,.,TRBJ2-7,CASSPKGYEQYF,TGTGCCAGCTCACCAAAGGGTTACGAGCAGTACTTC
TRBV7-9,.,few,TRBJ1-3,CASSLSDSTRNTIYF,TGTGCCAGCAGCTTATCGGACTCAACACGAAACACCATATATTTT
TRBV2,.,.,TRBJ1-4,CASIRGNEKLFF,TGTGCCAGCATAAGGGGCAATGAAAAACTGTTTTTT
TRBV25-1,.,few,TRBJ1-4,CASSEGGGKLFF,TGTGCCAGCAGTGAAGGAGGAGGGAAACTGTTTTTT
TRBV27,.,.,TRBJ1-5,CASSLSGGGYQPQHF,TGTGCCAGCAGTTTATCGGGGGGGGGGTATCAGCCCCAGCATTTT
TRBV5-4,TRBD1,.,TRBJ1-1,CASSLGQGARGNTEAFF,TGTGCCAGCAGCCTAGGACAGGGGGCGAGGGGGAACACTGAAGCTTTCTTT
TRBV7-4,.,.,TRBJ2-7,CASSLVATGYEQYF,TGTGCCAGCAGCTTAGTAGCTACGGGCTACGAGCAGTACTTC
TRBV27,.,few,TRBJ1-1,CASSPGPNWAFF,TGTGCCAGCAGTCCTGGGCCGAATTGGGCTTTCTTT
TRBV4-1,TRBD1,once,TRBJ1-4,CASSQDRQGERGTNEKLFF,TGCGCCAGCAGCCAAGACCGACAGGGGGAGAGAGGGACTAATGAAAAACTGTTTTTT
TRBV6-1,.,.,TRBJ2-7,CASSDPPGARGEQYF,TGTGCCAGCAGTGACCCCCCCGGAGCGAGGGGCGAGCAGTACTTC
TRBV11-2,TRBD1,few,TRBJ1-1,CASSLGAGGFTEAFF,TGTGCCAGCAGCTTAGGGGCAGGGGGTTTCACTGAAGCTTTCTTT
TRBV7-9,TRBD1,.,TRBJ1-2,CASSSGQGDFGYTF,TGTGCCAGCAGCTCGGGACAGGGTGACTTTGGCTACACCTTC
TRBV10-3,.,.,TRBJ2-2,CAIGGHGGELFF,TGTGCCATCGGGGGGCACGGCGGGGAGCTGTTTTTT
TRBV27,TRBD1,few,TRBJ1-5,CASSLSGQGSNQPQHF,TGTGCCAGCAGTTTATCGGGACAGGGTAGCAATCAGCCCCAGCATTTT
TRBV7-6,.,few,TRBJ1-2,CASSLGATPNSLFGGYTF,TGTGCCAGCAGCTTAGGGGCGACGCCTAACTCTCTCTTTGGGGGCTACACCTTC
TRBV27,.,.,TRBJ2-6,CASSLSLRPGLSGANVLTF,TGTGCCAGCAGTTTATCCCTCCGACCGGGACTTTCCGGGGCCAACGTCCTGACTTTC
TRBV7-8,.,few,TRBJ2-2,CASSLEPGPTGPGELFF,TGTGCCAGCAGCTTAGAGCCAGGCCCAACCGGCCCCGGGGAGCTGTTTTTT
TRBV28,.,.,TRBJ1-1,CASSPRALGTEAFF,TGTGCCAGCAGTCCCAGGGCCCTCGGGACTGAAGCTTTCTTT
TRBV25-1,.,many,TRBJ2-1,CASSDKSQGNNEQFF,TGTGCCAGCAGTGATAAGAGCCAGGGAAACAATGAGCAGTTCTTC